This T cell receptor beta chain appears in the sequencing data of a study of T cells in Graves' hyperthyroidism and ophthalmopathy. Study results and limitations: Expanded thyroid clonotypes (above 0.001) were mostly also found in blood. Ophthalmopathy, as predicted by the model, came a median 6.5 months after the prediction. A 13 V-J signature model discriminated ophthalmopathy versus stable hyperthyroidism.

The germline V gene has CDR1 LNHDA and CDR2 SQIVND (reference sequence). The CDR3 length is 16 residues. V lost 4 bases and J lost 4; bases outside the gene matches: 11. Amplified TCR beta CDR3 regions derived from RNA transcripts. TCR CDR3 regions were first amplified by RT-PCR with HTBI primers. TCRdb processed the multiplex PCR reads anew with MiXCR; each CDR3 protein has one entry. This table has around 600,000 distinct CDR3 sequences, around 16% appearing once. The definition of stable Graves' hyperthyroidism was no ophthalmopathy progression within 18 months. As for this clonotype: No antigen is known for it.

The sequencing input was blood. V and J are TRBV19 and TRBJ2-7; 9 bases agree with TRBD1. This receptor was identified in a woman in her twenties or thirties with Graves' hyperthyroidism. CDR3 sequence: CASSRTGTGNEYEQYF. Written as DNA, the CDR3 is TGTGCCAGTAGTAGGACCGGGACAGGGAATGAATACGAGCAGTACTTC.